Below are 27 T cell receptor beta chains sequenced from a single sample in a study of blood T cell repertoires in COVID-19. Sequenced by immunoSEQ multiplex PCR; TCRdb stores in-frame clones only, minus some. The sample lists under 300,000 clones, under 85% occurring once. Sequenced sample: peripheral blood. These receptors all come from a man between 25 and 39 years old who had recovered from COVID-19.

J is TRBJ1-2 and V is TRBV12-5; TRBD1 is a possible D gene (5 bases). Germline lookup yields CDR1 LGHNT and CDR2 FRNRAP. Between the trimmed V and J ends, which lost 4 bases and 6 bases, there was a span of 18 bases. This CDR3 is built from 15 residues. In nucleotides, the CDR3 is TGTGCTAGTGGTTCCCCGGGACTAGAGATCGATGGCTACACCTTC. Translated: CASGSPGLEIDGYTF.

This chain joins TRBV15 and TRBJ1-4; D is undetermined. Trimming took off 0 bases at V and 4 bases at J, with 9 bases between the two ends. This CDR3 comprises 15 residues. Germline V gene lookup returns CDR1 LNHNV and CDR2 YYDKDF (reference sequence). The CDR3 loop is CATSRDPGINEKLFF. In DNA form, the CDR3 reads TGTGCCACCAGCAGAGATCCCGGGATTAATGAAAAACTGTTTTTT.

The chain links TRBV20-1 to TRBJ1-1; 8 nucleotides match TRBD1. V lost 3 bases and J lost 7; bases outside the gene matches: 10. The CDR3 extends over 14 amino acids. Germline V lookup: CDR1 DFQATT, CDR2 SNEGSKA (reference sequence). CDR3 protein: CSASQGAVTFEAFF. CDR3 coding DNA: TGCAGTGCTAGTCAGGGGGCGGTAACCTTTGAAGCTTTCTTT.

V and J are TRBV28 and TRBJ2-7, with 8 bases lining up with TRBD1. With V trimmed by 6 bases and J by 0 bases, 1 base remained unmatched. The CDR3 is 13 amino acids. CDR1 and CDR2 from the germline V gene are MDHEN and SYDVKM. Here the CDR3 reads CASRDRDSYEQYV. The CDR3, as DNA: TGTGCCAGCAGGGACAGGGACTCCTACGAGCAGTACGTC.

J is TRBJ1-6 and V is TRBV27, with D possibly TRBD1 on 5 matching bases. Germline values: CDR1 MNHEY, CDR2 SMNVEV (reference sequence). The CDR3 is 15 amino acids. V lost 0 bases and J lost 7, with 10 bases in between. The CDR3 DNA is TGTGCCAGCAGTTTATCGAGGCAGGGCAATTCACCCCTCCACTTT. Translated: CASSLSRQGNSPLHF.

The J gene is TRBJ1-4, the V gene TRBV7-9; 11 positions agree with TRBD1. The J segment lost 7 bases and the V segment lost 5 bases, leaving 3 bases of the junction unmatched. Germline-derived CDR1 and CDR2 are SEHNR and FQNEAQ (reference sequence). The CDR3 length is 14 residues. The CDR3 region has the DNA TGTGCCAGCAGCACTGGGACAGGGGGTGAAAAACTGTTTTTT. This codes for CASSTGTGGEKLFF.

This sequence joins TRBV12-3 or TRBV12-4 and TRBJ1-2; 8 bases agree with TRBD1. V dropped 3 bases and J dropped 14; count of bases not matched to a gene: 5. The CDR3 contains 11 residues. Here the CDR3 DNA reads TGTGCCAGCAGTTTTTGGGACAGGAAAACCTTC. Translation: CASSFWDRKTF.

The chain joins TRBV5-1 to TRBJ1-5; 7 bases map to TRBD1. The length of the CDR3 is 17 residues. V shed 7 bases, J shed 4 bases, and the junction held 17 bases outside the gene matches. CDR1 SGHRS and CDR2 YFSETQ come from the germline V gene. The CDR3 DNA reads as TGCGCCAGCCTTCGTCGACAGGGTGGAGAGGATAATCAGCCCCAGCATTTT. Its protein product is CASLRRQGGEDNQPQHF.

The rearrangement uses TRBV6-2 or TRBV6-3 and TRBJ1-5, with 9 bases aligning to TRBD1. This CDR3 contains 17 residues. After removal of 4 bases from V and 0 bases from J, the junction contained 7 bases not matched to a gene. Germline CDR1 MNHEY, CDR2 SVGEGT. CDR3 coding DNA: TGTGCCAGCAGTTGGGGACAGGGACTACCTAGCAATCAGCCCCAGCATTTT. Protein product: CASSWGQGLPSNQPQHF.

The rearrangement links TRBV19 to TRBJ2-3, with no clear D. Germline CDR1 LNHDA, CDR2 SQIVND (reference sequence). V lost 2 bases and J 8 bases, leaving 11 bases between the germline ends. This CDR3 has 13 amino acids. In DNA, the CDR3 is TGTGCCAGTAGTATATTGGCAGTTGGTACGCAGTATTTT. Translating it yields CASSILAVGTQYF.

This chain uses TRBV6-1 with TRBJ1-4; 7 nucleotides line up with TRBD1. Germline V gene sequence: CDR1 MNHNS, CDR2 SASEGT. The V and J ends lost 1 base and 8 bases, in that order; junction bases with no gene match: 10. This CDR3 has 16 amino acids. CDR3 bases: TGTGCCAGCAGTGAAGACCGTAACAGGGGTTGGGAAAAACTGTTTTTT. It encodes CASSEDRNRGWEKLFF.

This clone was found a few times. V and J are TRBV7-9 and TRBJ1-2; tentatively, D is TRBD1 (5 bases). The CDR3 sequence is 16 residues long. Germline CDR1 reads SEHNR; CDR2 reads FQNEAQ (reference sequence). V was pared by 1 base and J by 0 bases, with 12 bases between. The CDR3 DNA is TGTGCCAGCAGCTTAGATGGGGCATACGCTAACTATGGCTACACCTTC. It specifies CASSLDGAYANYGYTF.

This clone was seen only a few times. V and J are TRBV5-6 and TRBJ2-7; the D gene is possibly TRBD2 (5 bases). Trimming cost V 4 bases and J 4 bases, with 9 bases left between them. Germline CDR1 SGHDT, CDR2 YYEEEE. CDR3 length: 12 amino acids. The CDR3 DNA reads as TGTGCCAGCAGCCGGGGAGTTTACGAGCAGTACTTC. Its protein is CASSRGVYEQYF.

The rearrangement links TRBV9 to TRBJ2-7; 7 bases are a match to TRBD1. CDR1 is SGDLS, CDR2 YYNGEE, per germline. J gave up 1 base and V 4 bases, and 8 bases lay outside the gene matches. The CDR3 is 15 residues long. Here the CDR3 DNA reads TGTGCCAGCAGCCCGAGACAGGGTCCGTCCTACGAGCAGTACTTC. Amino acid sequence: CASSPRQGPSYEQYF.

V usage is TRBV4-1 and J usage is TRBJ2-1, with a tentative D call TRBD2 (6 bases). CDR1 is MGHRA and CDR2 is YSYEKL in the germline V gene. This CDR3 spans 14 amino acids. Trimming left V 0 bases short and J 8 bases short, with 11 bases between. The CDR3, as DNA: TGCGCCAGCAGCCAAGATTTCCTAGCGCATGAGCAGTTCTTC. Translating it yields CASSQDFLAHEQFF.

V is TRBV28 and J is TRBJ2-2; 9 bases are shared with TRBD2. The CDR3 covers 15 residues. V shed 2 bases, J shed 8 bases, and the junction held 6 bases outside the gene matches. Germline V CDR1 and CDR2: MDHEN, SYDVKM. The CDR3 loop is CASSLPGLAKGELFF. The CDR3 coding sequence is TGTGCCAGCAGTTTACCAGGACTAGCGAAGGGGGAGCTGTTTTTT.

The V gene is TRBV5-1, the J gene TRBJ1-1; D gene ambiguous. V was clipped by 1 base and J by 5 bases, with 15 bases between them. The CDR3 runs to 15 residues. Germline assignment: CDR1 SGHRS and CDR2 YFSETQ. This CDR3 reads CASSLIGEVGTEAFF. CDR3 nucleotide sequence: TGCGCCAGCAGCTTGATCGGGGAGGTGGGTACTGAAGCTTTCTTT.

The rearrangement joins TRBV6-5 to TRBJ2-7; D might be TRBD2 (5 bases). With 0 bases removed from V and 7 bases from J, the gap between germline ends came to 13 bases. The CDR3 loop spans 14 amino acids. The V gene's germline CDR1 is MNHEY and CDR2 SVGAGI. DNA of the CDR3: TGTGCCAGCAGTTACTCGACCGGGAAGGATGAGCAGTACTTC. Its translation: CASSYSTGKDEQYF.

The chain combines TRBV28 with TRBJ1-2, with D tentatively TRBD1 (5 bases). V gave up 5 bases and J gave up 4 bases, with 17 bases separating them. CDR1 MDHEN and CDR2 SYDVKM come from the germline V gene. The CDR3 is 15 residues long. CDR3 in DNA: TGTGCCAGCAGTCGTTTATTCCGGGGGACCTATGGCTACACCTTC. Encoded protein: CASSRLFRGTYGYTF.

The V call is TRBV28, the J call TRBJ1-5; TRBD1 is a possible D gene (6 bases). V was clipped by 7 bases and J by 10 bases, with 20 bases between them. CDR1 MDHEN and CDR2 SYDVKM come from the germline V gene. This CDR3 is 14 amino acids long. The CDR3 reads CASTGRGSWLPQHF. Here the CDR3 DNA reads TGTGCCAGCACCGGGAGGGGGAGTTGGTTACCCCAGCATTTT.

The chain uses TRBV11-2 and TRBJ2-1, with D possibly TRBD1 on 5 matching bases. Germline values: CDR1 SGHAT, CDR2 FQNNGV. The CDR3 is made up of 10 amino acids. V was cut by 6 bases and J by 15 bases, with 12 bases left in between. The CDR3 DNA follows: TGTGCCAGCAGACCAGGGAAGGGGTTCTTC. It encodes CASRPGKGFF.

The chain links TRBV10-3 to TRBJ1-2; 8 nucleotides match TRBD1. This CDR3 region has 13 residues. Germline CDR1 is ENHRY and CDR2 is SYGVKD. Unmatched junction bases numbered 10, after V lost 11 bases and J lost 5 bases. Here the CDR3 reads CAAGQGGNYGYTF. CDR3 DNA: TGTGCCGCAGGACAGGGAGGAAATTATGGCTACACCTTC.

The V call is TRBV5-8, the J call TRBJ2-7, with D maybe TRBD2 (6 bases). Germline CDR1 reads SGHTS; CDR2 reads YDEGEE. This CDR3 contains 15 residues. The CDR3 here is CVSSLAGLPGDEQYV. In DNA form, the CDR3 reads TGTGTCAGCAGCTTGGCCGGGCTACCGGGGGACGAGCAGTACGTC.

V and J are TRBV4-2 and TRBJ1-4; 9 positions match TRBD1. Trimming removed 0 bases from V and 7 bases from J; junction bases left unmatched: 6. The CDR3 runs 16 residues. Per germline, CDR1 LGHNA and CDR2 YNFKEQ. CDR3 sequence (DNA): TGTGCCAGCAGCCAAGAACAGGGGGCAAGGAGTGAAAAACTGTTTTTT. Translated, it gives CASSQEQGARSEKLFF.

The rearrangement joins TRBV6-4 to TRBJ2-1; D may be TRBD2 (5 bases). The CDR3 extends over 13 amino acids. Trimming removed 8 bases from V and 4 bases from J, with 12 bases in between. The V gene's germline CDR1 is MRHNA and CDR2 SNTAGT. CDR3 sequence: CASGLDQYNEQFF. Here the CDR3 DNA reads TGTGCCAGCGGACTGGACCAATACAATGAGCAGTTCTTC.

V and J are TRBV28 and TRBJ2-7, with a possible D match to TRBD2 (6 bases). With 5 bases removed from V and 4 bases from J, the gap between germline ends came to 12 bases. In germline, CDR1 is MDHEN, CDR2 SYDVKM. The CDR3 extends over 13 amino acids. CDR3 sequence reads: CASSGGALYEQYV. DNA of the CDR3: TGTGCCAGCAGTGGAGGGGCCCTTTACGAGCAGTACGTC.

This clone has a single count. This rearrangement joins TRBV6-5 to TRBJ1-3, with 8 nucleotides matching TRBD1. V lost 8 bases to trimming and J lost 0 bases; unmatched junction nucleotides: 9. Germline assignment: CDR1 MNHEY and CDR2 SVGAGI. The CDR3 has 16 amino acids. CDR3 sequence: CASGFRQGTSGNTIYF. As DNA, the CDR3 is TGTGCCAGCGGTTTCCGACAGGGGACCTCTGGAAACACCATATATTTT.